This TCR beta chain was captured by sequencing in a study of T cell changes during pregnancy in multiple sclerosis. Assay used: immunoSEQ multiplex PCR; TCRdb lists only in-frame clones, some missing. The data contain about 44,000 clones, 92% of them singletons. The input for sequencing was CD4+ T cells from peripheral blood mononuclear cells, taken in the first trimester of pregnancy. The origin of this receptor is a female donor with multiple sclerosis, enrolled in a pregnancy study.

CDR3 residues: CASNYLAGVSNEQYF. CDR3 nucleotides: TGCGCCAGCAACTATCTAGCGGGAGTCAGCAACGAGCAGTACTTC. V and J are TRBV10-2 and TRBJ2-7, with 10 positions matching TRBD2. Trimming cost V 7 bases and J 5 bases; bases outside gene matches: 11. The V gene's germline CDR1 is WSHSY and CDR2 SAAADI. This CDR3 is built from 15 residues.